These 3 T cell receptor beta chains were all obtained from the same sample, sequenced in a study of response to subunit inactivated influenza vaccine. Via MiXCR, TCRdb re-called the RT-PCR reads, giving one row per CDR3 protein. This table has fewer than 800,000 distinct CDR3 sequences, about a sixth appearing once. The sequencing here drew on PBMCs from blood, taken 11 to 12 days after vaccination. The receptor set was obtained from a man aged 50-59 years who received an inactivated influenza vaccine.

V and J are TRBV29-1 and TRBJ2-1; D gene ambiguous. Germline lookup yields CDR1 SQVTM and CDR2 ANQGSEA. CDR3 size: 13 residues. CDR3 region: CRDIWAPWDEQFF. The CDR3 bases are TGCAGAGATATATGGGCCCCTTGGGATGAGCAGTTCTTC.

This clonotype was seen only a few times. The CDR3 nucleotides read TGCGCCAGCAGCTTTTCAGGCGCAAGGCCCCCTTACGAGCAGTACTTC. Encoded protein: CASSFSGARPPYEQYF. The chain carries TRBV5-1 and TRBJ2-7; no reliable D call. Trimming left V 2 bases short and J 4 bases short, with 19 bases between. The CDR3 runs 16 residues. Germline CDR1 reads SGHRS; CDR2 reads YFSETQ.

This clonotype was recorded a few times. J is TRBJ2-5 and V is TRBV7-2; D is unresolved. Germline CDR1 is SGHTA and CDR2 is FQGNSA. Trimming removed 3 bases at V and 0 bases at J, with 8 bases between. This CDR3 contains 14 residues. The CDR3 sequence is CASSFVHNQETQYF. CDR3 coding DNA: TGTGCCAGCAGCTTCGTGCACAACCAAGAGACCCAGTACTTC.